This TCR beta chain emerged from a study of CD8 T cell repertoires and HIV-1 epitope variants. On the study more broadly: T cells were stimulated with Twenty-five Gag and Nef peptides separately. Controls were a CMV, EBV and flu pool, Ebola AY9, and no peptide. Epitopes were three Gag families plus Nef HW9 and YT9. Enriched T cells were co-cultured with equal autologous T cell-negative cells.

This clone appeared a few times. Antigen specificity is unknown. TCRdb keeps only in-frame clones here, not all; method: immunoSEQ multiplex PCR. The table has roughly 5,000 clones, 65% to 80% seen once; the top ten hold around 40%. Per the germline V gene, CDR1 is MNHEY and CDR2 is SVGAGI. The CDR3 spans 14 residues. V gave up 5 bases and J gave up 2 bases, with 13 bases separating them. The source is a male donor with HIV. V usage is TRBV6-5 and J usage is TRBJ2-7; D is perhaps TRBD1 (5 bases). The sequenced sample consisted of cultured CD8+ T cells derived from PBMCs. The CDR3 loop is CASSTSDRPYEQYF. The CDR3 nucleotides are TGTGCCAGCAGTACATCCGACAGACCCTACGAGCAGTACTTC.